The 27 T cell receptor beta chains listed next were all sequenced from one sample in a study of blood T cell repertoires in COVID-19 (TCRdb year 2020). Library preparation used the immunoSEQ multiplex PCR assay. TCRdb provides this immuneACCESS table in a form limited to in-frame rearrangements. Some clones are lacking; in checked studies, under half of them reflect an unresolved V gene, and why the rest are absent is not known. The sample table lists fewer than 250,000 clones, 84% of them with a count of one. The top ten clones comprise 4% of the sample. Source material: peripheral blood. Every receptor here comes from a man aged 45-65 years with acute or convalescent COVID-19.

CDR3 residues: CASTPGGTGELFF. The DNA for the CDR3 is TGTGCCAGCACCCCGGGTGGCACCGGGGAGCTGTTTTTT. The chain is built from TRBV9 and TRBJ2-2; no firm D call. Germline-derived CDR1 and CDR2 are SGDLS and YYNGEE. The CDR3 has 13 residues. Trimming stripped 6 bases from V and 4 bases from J, with 10 bases between.

The rearrangement uses TRBV21-1 and TRBJ1-1; no check of the table's D call, TRBD1, against the DNA was made. TRBV21-1 is classified as a pseudogene. There are 17 residues in the CDR3. The CDR3 is CASSRRQFFIKDTEAFF. Here the CDR3 DNA reads TGTGCCAGCAGCAGACGACAGTTCTTTATCAAGGACACTGAAGCTTTCTTT.

The CDR3 here is CASSIGRDTNTEAFF. As DNA, the CDR3 is TGTGCCAGTAGTATAGGCCGGGACACCAACACTGAAGCTTTCTTT. The chain carries TRBV19 and TRBJ1-1, with D possibly TRBD1 on 6 matching bases. The germline V gene encodes CDR1 LNHDA and CDR2 SQIVND (reference sequence). Trimming pared 1 base from V and 2 bases from J, leaving 11 bases between. This CDR3 spans 15 amino acids.

J is TRBJ1-2 and V is TRBV10-2; perhaps TRBD1 as D (5 bases). Germline V gene data show CDR1 as WSHSY and CDR2 as SAAADI. Trimming stripped 2 bases from V and 4 bases from J, with 8 bases between. The CDR3 consists of 13 residues. The CDR3 is CASSEGRAYGYTF. The CDR3 nucleotides read TGCGCCAGCAGTGAGGGCAGGGCCTATGGCTACACCTTC.

The V and J genes are TRBV12-5 and TRBJ2-7; TRBD2 matches at 7 bases. This CDR3 comprises 16 residues. V lost 5 bases, J lost 1 base, and 11 bases stayed unmatched. CDR1 is LGHNT, CDR2 FRNRAP, per germline. Here the CDR3 DNA reads TGTGCTAGTGGTCTGAGTCGGGGGGTTGGATCCTACGAGCAGTACTTC. It yields the protein CASGLSRGVGSYEQYF. Full variable domain (remainder filled in from reference TRBV12-5 and TRBJ2-7): DARVTQTPRHKVTEMGQEVTMRCQPILGHNTVFWYRQTMMQGLELLAYFRNRAPLDDSGMPKDRFSAEMPDATLATLKIQPSEPRDSAVYFCASGLSRGVGSYEQYFGPGTRLTVT.

The V and J genes are TRBV28 and TRBJ2-1, with 7 bases matching TRBD2. The V segment lost 4 bases and the J segment 0 bases; nucleotides outside the gene matches: 12. The germline gives CDR1 MDHEN, CDR2 SYDVKM. This CDR3 spans 18 amino acids. DNA for the CDR3: TGTGCCAGCAGTTCCCTAGCGGAGGGGTCTAGCTCCTACAATGAGCAGTTCTTC. Its translation: CASSSLAEGSSSYNEQFF.

The DNA for the CDR3 is TGCGCCAGCAGCCAAACGGGGACTAGCGGGAGGATGGCGCAGTATTTT. Translation gives CASSQTGTSGRMAQYF. The chain has TRBV4-1 and TRBJ2-3; 15 nucleotides match TRBD2. The germline gives CDR1 MGHRA, CDR2 YSYEKL. CDR3 length equals 16 residues. Unmatched junction bases numbered 7, after V lost 2 bases and J lost 10 bases.

The chain is built from TRBV19 and TRBJ2-2, with TRBD1 matching 7 bases. Germline CDR1 reads LNHDA; CDR2 reads SQIVND (reference sequence). CDR3 size: 15 residues. Trimming removed 4 bases from V and 7 bases from J; junction bases left unmatched: 9. The CDR3 loop is CASSSQGGAVGELFF. The CDR3 DNA is TGTGCCAGTAGTAGCCAAGGGGGCGCCGTCGGGGAGCTGTTTTTT.

J is TRBJ1-6 and V is TRBV14, with 8 bases fitting TRBD1. CDR1 is SGHDN and CDR2 is FVKESK in the germline V gene. V lost 2 bases to trimming and J lost 10 bases; unmatched junction nucleotides: 13. The CDR3 consists of 17 residues. CDR3 in amino acids: CASSQNTLARGRSPLHF. Written as DNA, the CDR3 is TGTGCCAGCAGCCAAAACACCCTGGCCAGGGGGCGATCACCCCTCCACTTT.

In DNA, the CDR3 is TGTGCCAGCAGTAGACTAGCGGGAGGCGGCAATGAGCAGTTCTTC. This encodes CASSRLAGGGNEQFF. This chain links TRBV6-5 with TRBJ2-1, with 13 nucleotides matching TRBD2. CDR1 MNHEY and CDR2 SVGAGI come from the germline V gene. J lost 6 bases, V lost 5 bases, and 4 bases had no gene match. This CDR3 contains 15 residues.

The CDR3 DNA is TGTGCCAGCAGCTTAGTGGGGGGAAGAGGTGAGCAGTTCTTC. It is translated as CASSLVGGRGEQFF. V gene TRBV11-3 combines with J gene TRBJ2-1, with D maybe TRBD2 (6 bases). The CDR3 has 14 amino acids. V was trimmed by 1 base and J by 9 bases, leaving 13 bases between them. CDR1 is SGHNT, CDR2 YENEEA, per germline.

The chain joins TRBV27 to TRBJ1-6, with TRBD1 as a possible D gene (6 bases). V lost 2 bases and J 8 bases, leaving 13 bases between the germline ends. The CDR3 extends over 15 amino acids. Per germline, CDR1 MNHEY and CDR2 SMNVEV (reference sequence). CDR3 protein: CASSLQGPGYSPLHF. CDR3 nucleotides: TGTGCCAGCAGTTTACAGGGGCCCGGGTATTCACCCCTCCACTTT.

The J gene is TRBJ2-7, the V gene TRBV3-1 (or the pseudogene TRBV3-2); TRBD2 might be the D (5 bases). V was clipped by 4 bases and J by 3 bases, with 13 bases between them. The CDR3 runs 14 residues. From germline, CDR1 is LGHDT and CDR2 YNNKEL (reference sequence). CDR3 in amino acids: CASSRTGTDYEQYF. The CDR3 coding sequence is TGTGCCAGCAGCCGGACGGGAACAGACTACGAGCAGTACTTC.

The chain has TRBV28 and TRBJ2-5, with a tentative D call TRBD1 (6 bases). Germline CDR1 and CDR2: MDHEN and SYDVKM. V dropped 5 bases and J dropped 0 bases, with 25 bases sitting between them. The CDR3 is 19 residues long. In DNA, the CDR3 is TGTGCCAGCAGTCGAACCTACAGTATCCCGGGACACGACCAAGAGACCCAGTACTTC. This translates into CASSRTYSIPGHDQETQYF.

The rearrangement uses TRBV4-1 and TRBJ2-1; the match to TRBD2 covers 12 bases. The CDR3 is made up of 17 amino acids. CDR1 MGHRA and CDR2 YSYEKL come from the germline V gene. The junction had 7 bases not matched to a gene; V was cut back by 0 bases and J by 7 bases. The CDR3 protein is CASSQDSATSGRNEQFF. The CDR3 region has the DNA TGCGCCAGCAGCCAAGATAGTGCGACTAGCGGGAGAAATGAGCAGTTCTTC.

The chain uses TRBV7-9 and TRBJ1-5; D uncertain. CDR1 and CDR2 from the germline V gene are SEHNR and FQNEAQ (reference sequence). The CDR3 extends over 14 amino acids. V was clipped by 5 bases and J by 0 bases, with 8 bases between them. The CDR3 reads CASSPRNSNQPQHF. DNA of the CDR3: TGTGCCAGCAGCCCGAGAAATAGCAATCAGCCCCAGCATTTT.

The chain links TRBV11-2 to TRBJ1-2; D remains unclear. V dropped 3 bases and J dropped 3 bases, with 8 bases sitting between them. The CDR3 loop spans 13 amino acids. CDR1 and CDR2 from the germline V gene are SGHAT and FQNNGV. The CDR3 loop is CASSLNGDYGYTF. CDR3 DNA sequence: TGTGCCAGCAGCTTGAATGGAGACTATGGCTACACCTTC.

For this clone: The sample holds other DNA sequences that translate to the same CDR3. V is TRBV6-5 and J is TRBJ2-7, with 10 bases identical to TRBD1. Germline V gene sequence: CDR1 MNHEY, CDR2 SVGAGI. With V trimmed by 2 bases and J by 3 bases, 1 base remained unmatched. The CDR3 runs 14 residues. The CDR3, as DNA: TGTGCCAGCAGTTACGGGGACAGGGGCTACGAGCAGTACTTC. Translation: CASSYGDRGYEQYF.

This clone was detected once. The gene calls are TRBV11-2 and TRBJ2-1; D is undetermined. In germline, CDR1 is SGHAT, CDR2 FQNNGV. This CDR3 is built from 14 residues. Trimming pared 1 base from V and 13 bases from J, leaving 17 bases between. The CDR3 sequence is CASSLGSNRETQFF. The CDR3 region has the DNA TGTGCCAGCAGCTTAGGGAGTAATCGCGAGACCCAGTTCTTC. The full variable domain, with the rest looked up from reference TRBV11-2 and TRBJ2-1, is EAGVAQSPRYKIIEKRQSVAFWCNPISGHATLYWYQQILGQGPKLLIQFQNNGVVDDSQLPKDRFSAERLKGVDSTLKIQPAKLEDSAVYLCASSLGSNRETQFFGPGTRLTVL.

The table lists this clone with a few counts. CDR3 sequence (DNA): TGTGCCAGCAGTTACTCCAGTTCGGGAAAACTGTTTTTT. Amino acids: CASSYSSSGKLFF. The rearrangement joins TRBV6-5 to TRBJ1-4; D ambiguous. The CDR3 spans 13 residues. V lost 0 bases and J 10 bases, leaving 9 bases between the germline ends. Germline values: CDR1 MNHEY, CDR2 SVGAGI.

V gene TRBV6-2 or TRBV6-3 combines with J gene TRBJ2-1, with 8 bases matching TRBD2. V shed 5 bases and J 5 bases; nucleotides not matched to a gene: 8. Germline assignment: CDR1 MNHEY and CDR2 SVGEGT. The CDR3 length is 15 residues. DNA for the CDR3: TGTGCCAGCAGTCCCTTAGCGGGGAACAACAATGAGCAGTTCTTC. It yields the protein CASSPLAGNNNEQFF.

J is TRBJ1-6 and V is TRBV6-1; D is uncertain. The CDR3 runs 14 residues. Germline CDR1 and CDR2: MNHNS and SASEGT. The V gene lost 1 base and the J gene lost 9 bases, with 10 bases spanning the gap. The CDR3 bases are TGTGCCAGCAGTGAAGATGGGGAGGGTTCACCCCTCCACTTT. Protein sequence: CASSEDGEGSPLHF.

The genes are TRBV6-6 and TRBJ2-7; weak D call: TRBD1 (7 bases). The CDR3 runs to 12 residues. Per the germline V gene, CDR1 is MNHNY and CDR2 is SVGAGI (reference sequence). Trimming stripped 5 bases from V and 4 bases from J, with 9 bases between. The CDR3 region has the DNA TGTGCCAGCAGTCCAGGGGGGTACGAGCAGTACTTC. Protein sequence: CASSPGGYEQYF.

The chain uses TRBV9 and TRBJ2-7, with a possible D match to TRBD2 (6 bases). The CDR3 is 14 residues long. The V and J ends lost 4 bases and 4 bases respectively, with 15 bases between them. CDR1 and CDR2 from the germline V gene are SGDLS and YYNGEE. The CDR3 region has the DNA TGTGCCAGCAGCCCCCCTGGGACTTTATACGAGCAGTACTTC. Protein product: CASSPPGTLYEQYF. Full variable domain (rest looked up from reference TRBV9 and TRBJ2-7): DSGVTQTPKHLITATGQRVTLRCSPRSGDLSVYWYQQSLDQGLQFLIQYYNGEERAKGNILERFSAQQFPDLHSELNLSSLELGDSALYFCASSPPGTLYEQYFGPGTRLTVT.

J is TRBJ1-1 and V is TRBV5-8; D not resolved. V dropped 1 base and J dropped 2 bases, with 6 bases sitting between them. The length of the CDR3 is 13 residues. Germline-derived CDR1 and CDR2 are SGHTS and YDEGEE. The CDR3 sequence: CASSLQENTEAFF. The CDR3 DNA reads as TGTGCCAGCAGCTTGCAGGAAAACACTGAAGCTTTCTTT.

The gene calls are TRBV5-4 and TRBJ2-5; 7 positions match TRBD2. CDR1 SGHNT and CDR2 YYREEE come from the germline V gene (reference sequence). The CDR3 is 14 amino acids. The V segment lost 4 bases and the J segment 2 bases; nucleotides outside the gene matches: 5. The CDR3 DNA is TGTGCCAGCAGCCCCGGGACTACTCAAGAGACCCAGTACTTC. Translating it yields CASSPGTTQETQYF.

The chain couples TRBV25-1 to TRBJ2-3; possibly TRBD2 for D (5 bases). CDR1 MGHDK and CDR2 SYGVNS come from the germline V gene. The CDR3 is made up of 15 amino acids. V was pared by 0 bases and J by 1 base, with 8 bases between. CDR3 in amino acids: CASSEYERRTDTQYF. In DNA form, the CDR3 reads TGTGCCAGCAGTGAATATGAGCGGCGCACAGATACGCAGTATTTT. Supplemented by reference TRBV25-1 and TRBJ2-3, the full variable domain reads EADIYQTPRYLVIGTGKKITLECSQTMGHDKMYWYQQDPGMELHLIHYSYGVNSTEKGDLSSESTVSRIRTEHFPLTLESARPSHTSQYLCASSEYERRTDTQYFGPGTRLTVL.